Below are 11 T cell receptor beta chains sequenced from a single sample in a study of blood T cell repertoires in COVID-19 (dated by TCRdb to about 2020). Receptor amplification or capture employed the immunoSEQ multiplex PCR assay. TCRdb retrieved this table from immuneACCESS and kept in-frame rearrangements only. Not all clones are present; in checked studies, unresolved V genes account for under half, and no reason is known for the remainder. In all, the sample holds about 200,000 clones, and 70% to 85% of those were seen once. About 13% of the sample is in the top ten clones. Sequencing was performed on peripheral blood. These receptors all stem from a human donor in a cohort sampled during active COVID-19.

The chain combines TRBV5-1 with TRBJ1-6; D gene unclear. This CDR3 is 13 amino acids long. From germline, CDR1 is SGHRS and CDR2 YFSETQ. V was pared by 4 bases and J by 10 bases, with 12 bases between. The CDR3 spells CASSPPSLSPLHF. CDR3 nucleotide sequence: TGCGCCAGCAGCCCCCCGTCGTTGTCACCCCTCCACTTT.

The chain joins TRBV19 to TRBJ2-7; TRBD2 aligns across 10 bases. CDR3 length: 15 amino acids. CDR1 LNHDA and CDR2 SQIVND come from the germline V gene (reference sequence). V was clipped by 3 bases and J by 2 bases; unmatched bases: 4. The CDR3 spells CASSMVLAGAYEQYF. Written as DNA, the CDR3 is TGTGCCAGTAGTATGGTTCTAGCGGGAGCCTACGAGCAGTACTTC. Looking up the rest from reference TRBV19 and TRBJ2-7 gives the full variable domain: DGGITQSPKYLFRKEGQNVTLSCEQNLNHDAMYWYRQDPGQGLRLIYYSQIVNDFQKGDIAEGYSVSREKKESFPLTVTSAQKNPTAFYLCASSMVLAGAYEQYFGPGTRLTVT.

In its sample, this clone was seen a few times. The chain links TRBV5-6 to TRBJ2-6; 7 bases fit TRBD1. V shed 4 bases and J 8 bases; nucleotides not matched to a gene: 9. Germline loops: CDR1 SGHDT, CDR2 YYEEEE. This CDR3 is built from 15 residues. The CDR3, as DNA: TGTGCCAGCAGCCACCGACAGGGTCAGCCCAACGTCCTGACTTTC. Translated: CASSHRQGQPNVLTF.

V usage is TRBV19 and J usage is TRBJ2-1; TRBD1 agrees at 11 bases. Germline assignment: CDR1 LNHDA and CDR2 SQIVND (reference sequence). V lost 4 bases and J lost 12; bases outside the gene matches: 8. The CDR3 is 14 amino acids. DNA for the CDR3: TGTGCCAGTAGTAAGGACAGGGGGCCCGCGGGGCAGTTCTTC. Amino acid sequence: CASSKDRGPAGQFF.

DNA of the CDR3: TGTGCCAGCAGTTTATCGGCAGAACCTCCCCACGAGCAGTACTTC. Protein: CASSLSAEPPHEQYF. The chain carries TRBV27 and TRBJ2-7, with no clear D. The CDR3 has 15 amino acids. The germline V gene encodes CDR1 MNHEY and CDR2 SMNVEV (reference sequence). Trimming left V 0 bases short and J 5 bases short, with 14 bases between.

The rearrangement joins TRBV28 to TRBJ2-5; 12 bases match TRBD1. CDR3 size: 16 residues. Per germline, CDR1 MDHEN and CDR2 SYDVKM. The junction had 7 bases not matched to a gene; V was cut back by 3 bases and J by 5 bases. CDR3 sequence reads: CASSFAGQGARETQYF. The CDR3 coding sequence is TGTGCCAGCAGTTTTGCGGGACAGGGGGCTCGGGAGACCCAGTACTTC.

This clone was picked up a small number of times. Its ends do not fully match the called genes, so a read error is possible. The rearrangement joins TRBV3-1 (or the pseudogene TRBV3-2) to TRBJ2-7; 11 positions match TRBD2. This CDR3 comprises 17 residues. Germline CDR1 LGHDT, CDR2 YNNKEL (reference sequence). CDR3 residues: CASSQFPHTSGSLSEDF. DNA of the CDR3: TGTGCCAGCAGCCAGTTTCCTCATACTAGCGGGAGTTTGAGTGAGGACTTC.

This chain joins TRBV18 and TRBJ2-5; no firm D call. The CDR3 is 14 residues long. Between the trimmed V and J ends, which lost 0 bases and 4 bases, there was a span of 9 bases. Germline V gene data show CDR1 as KGHSH and CDR2 as LQKENI. The CDR3 coding sequence is TGTGCCAGCTCACCACCTAGCCCCCGAGAGACCCAGTACTTC. This gives the protein CASSPPSPRETQYF.

This clone was recorded a few times. The chain uses TRBV18 and TRBJ1-4, with D maybe TRBD1 (5 bases). The CDR3 covers 16 residues. The V end lost 2 bases, the J end lost 10 bases, and 20 bases lay between the germline ends. Per the germline V gene, CDR1 is KGHSH and CDR2 is LQKENI. This CDR3 is CASSPAGSGVGRKLFF. The CDR3 bases are TGTGCCAGCTCACCAGCAGGTTCGGGGGTAGGGAGAAAACTGTTTTTT.

The chain has TRBV18 and TRBJ2-7; D uncertain. The V and J ends lost 2 bases and 4 bases respectively, with 3 bases between them. Germline V gives CDR1 KGHSH, CDR2 LQKENI. CDR3 length equals 11 residues. The CDR3 is CASSPLYEQYF. The CDR3 region has the DNA TGTGCCAGCTCACCATTATACGAGCAGTACTTC.

This chain links TRBV6-1 with TRBJ1-2; unclear D gene. Per germline, CDR1 MNHNS and CDR2 SASEGT. The V end was cut by 2 bases, the J end by 3 bases, with 7 bases between. This CDR3 spans 13 amino acids. The CDR3: CASSERSDYGYTF. The CDR3 coding sequence is TGTGCCAGCAGTGAAAGATCGGACTATGGCTACACCTTC.